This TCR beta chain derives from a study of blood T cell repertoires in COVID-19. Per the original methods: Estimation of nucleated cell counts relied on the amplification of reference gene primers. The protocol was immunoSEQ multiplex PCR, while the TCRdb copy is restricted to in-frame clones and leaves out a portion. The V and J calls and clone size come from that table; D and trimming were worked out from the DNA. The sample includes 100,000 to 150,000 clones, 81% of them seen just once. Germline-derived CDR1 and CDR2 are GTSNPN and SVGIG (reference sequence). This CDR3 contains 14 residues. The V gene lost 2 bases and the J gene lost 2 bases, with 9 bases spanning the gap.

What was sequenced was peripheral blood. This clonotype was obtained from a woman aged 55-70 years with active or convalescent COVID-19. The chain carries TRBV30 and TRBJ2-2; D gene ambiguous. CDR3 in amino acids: CAWSPTKNTGELFF. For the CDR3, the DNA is TGTGCCTGGAGTCCGACAAAAAACACCGGGGAGCTGTTTTTT.